This T cell receptor beta chain was retrieved from a study of blood T cell repertoires in COVID-19 (dated by TCRdb to the early 2020s). For the study in its entirety: Samples from collaborators originated in the United States, Italy and Spain and spanned both the acute and convalescent phases of COVID-19. Subjects who had been exposed to COVID-19, were actively infected with it, or had recovered from it provided the deeply sampled blood TCRbeta repertoires that made up the dataset. The repertoires were released in a freely available public database intended as a resource for research on the immune response to SARS-CoV-2. The sample metadata nearly always contained a de-identified subject ID, COVID-19 status, age in years and sex. The samples were drawn from two sources: the first 160 participants of the ongoing ImmuneRACE study, and 1,000 to 1,500 subjects contributed by 6 global collaborators. Where HLA class I and class II types were available, the types were taken from metadata supplied by the sample provider, not from assay-based typing. The prospective study material was composed of cDNA or gDNA derived from T cells, B-cell-depleted T cells, or PBMCs. The study at large found these results: The amount of clinical and demographic metadata varied by source and participant and was provided uncurated.

TCRbeta CDR3 regions were amplified from genomic DNA by means of the immunoSEQ Assay, a bias-controlled multiplex PCR. The paper's processing steps were these. Nucleated cell counts per sample were estimated from amplification of reference gene primers within the assay. Sequence reads were collapsed and filtered to measure the absolute abundance of every unique TCRbeta CDR3 rearrangement. For each sample, productive Simpson clonality was calculated as the square root of Simpson's diversity index across productive rearrangements. Held by TCRdb, this immuneACCESS table contains in-frame sequences only and omits some clones. Under half of the omission traces to an unresolved V gene where checked; the cause of the rest is unknown. V and J calls and clone size are given by that table; D and trimming were obtained from the DNA. The sample profile shows about 70,000 clones; roughly 80% of them were found once. 15% to 20% of the sample is in the top ten clones.

V is pared back by 0 bases and J by 1 base, with 7 bases lying between the germline termini. Its CDR3 holds 14 amino acids, cysteine through phenylalanine. The CDR3 DNA has 42 bases and is translated from base 1. The germline V gene (reference sequence) gives CDR1 as SGHNT and CDR2 as YYREEE. Samples from volunteer blood donors who had recovered from COVID-19 were contributed by a second Seattle source. The collaborating institutions used their own protocols to collect whole blood in K2EDTA tubes. Collaborator samples were shipped for TCRbeta analysis as frozen whole blood, isolated PBMCs, or DNA extracted from either sample type. Remarks on this clone: Its binding antigen is unknown. No much larger clonotype is one base removed from it; base qualities were not supplied.

The TCR originated in a man in his 70s who had recovered from COVID-19. The chain is encoded by TRBV5-4 joined to TRBJ1-2; TRBD1 might be the D gene, on 5 matching bases. The source material was peripheral blood. The CDR3 in this case is CASSLGQYNYGYTF. The nucleotide sequence is TGTGCCAGCAGCTTGGGACAGTATAACTATGGCTACACCTTC.